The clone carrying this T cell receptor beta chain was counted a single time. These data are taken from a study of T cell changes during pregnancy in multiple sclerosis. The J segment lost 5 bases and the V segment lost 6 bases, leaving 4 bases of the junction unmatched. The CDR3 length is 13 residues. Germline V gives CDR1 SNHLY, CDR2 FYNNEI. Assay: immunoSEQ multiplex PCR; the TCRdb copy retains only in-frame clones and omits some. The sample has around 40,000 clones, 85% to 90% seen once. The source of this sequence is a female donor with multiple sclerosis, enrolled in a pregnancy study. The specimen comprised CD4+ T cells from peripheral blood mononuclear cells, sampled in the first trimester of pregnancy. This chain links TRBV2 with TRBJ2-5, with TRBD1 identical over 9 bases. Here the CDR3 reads CASSRDRAETQYF. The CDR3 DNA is TGTGCCAGCAGCAGGGACAGGGCGGAGACCCAGTACTTC.